In this sample, the clone carrying this T cell receptor (beta chain) turned up once. This specimen comes from a study of blood T cell repertoires in COVID-19. Whole-study context: The samples span acute and convalescent COVID-19 from the United States, Italy and Spain. In each case, the material was cDNA or gDNA derived from T cells, B-cell-depleted T cells, or PBMCs.

CDR1 SGHNT and CDR2 YYREEE come from the germline V gene (reference sequence). This CDR3 contains 13 residues. Trimming shortened V by 2 bases and J by 5 bases, and 7 bases separated the two germline ends. As processed by the authors: It was from reference gene primer amplification that nucleated cell counts were estimated. The assay was immunoSEQ multiplex PCR, and TCRdb's table has in-frame clones only and misses some. The V and J calls and clone size were taken over from that table, and D and trimming were inferred from the DNA. The sample includes 46,000 or so clones, about 92% of them seen just once.

This chain uses TRBV5-4 with TRBJ2-2, with D maybe TRBD1 (6 bases). This receptor was obtained from a man between 70 and 80 years old with active COVID-19. Sequenced input: peripheral blood. CDR3 DNA sequence: TGTGCCAGCAGCTTCACAGGGACCGGGGAGCTGTTTTTT. Translation: CASSFTGTGELFF.